The rows below give T cell receptor beta chains drawn from one sample of a study of cytomegalovirus exposure and HLA in healthy donors. The method was immunoSEQ multiplex PCR; TCRdb's version includes in-frame clones alone and lacks a portion of them. In the table there are approximately 200,000 clones, 80% to 90% of which are singletons. The sample taken for sequencing was PBMCs. The origin of the receptors is a woman in her twenties or thirties in good health and CMV-seronegative. CDR3s include the opening cysteine and the closing phenylalanine or tryptophan. The order of the fields is CDR3 protein, CDR3 DNA, D gene, V gene, clone size, J gene. The D gene is left open where the match is weak. Only part of the rows carry a size: once, few, many, or a class if the clone is expanded.

CDR3 protein: CASRATGRWETQYF; CDR3 DNA: TGTGCCAGCAGGGCGACAGGGAGATGGGAGACCCAGTACTTC; D gene: TRBD1; V gene: TRBV27; clone size: .; J gene: TRBJ2-5
CDR3 protein: CASSPQGVMEPQHF; CDR3 DNA: TGTGCCAGCTCACCACAGGGGGTGATGGAGCCCCAGCATTTT; D gene: .; V gene: TRBV18; clone size: .; J gene: TRBJ1-5
CDR3 protein: CSVEGTGNTEAFF; CDR3 DNA: TGCAGCGTTGAAGGGACAGGTAACACTGAAGCTTTCTTT; D gene: TRBD1; V gene: TRBV29-1; clone size: .; J gene: TRBJ1-1
CDR3 protein: CASSYVKGGNYGYTF; CDR3 DNA: TGTGCCAGCAGTTACGTGAAGGGAGGTAACTATGGCTACACCTTC; D gene: .; V gene: TRBV6-5; clone size: .; J gene: TRBJ1-2
CDR3 protein: CAYTGQGFSGANVLTF; CDR3 DNA: TGTGCCTACACGGGACAGGGATTCTCTGGGGCCAACGTCCTGACTTTC; D gene: TRBD1; V gene: TRBV30; clone size: once; J gene: TRBJ2-6
CDR3 protein: CATGRGVNTEAFF; CDR3 DNA: TGTGCCACTGGGAGGGGGGTGAACACTGAAGCTTTCTTT; D gene: .; V gene: TRBV27; clone size: .; J gene: TRBJ1-1
CDR3 protein: CASTSPTGSGSPLHF; CDR3 DNA: TGTGCCAGCACTTCTCCTACAGGGTCCGGCTCACCCCTCCACTTT; D gene: .; V gene: TRBV28; clone size: .; J gene: TRBJ1-6
CDR3 protein: CASTWTGDGGNEQFF; CDR3 DNA: TGTGCCAGCACCTGGACAGGGGACGGAGGAAATGAGCAGTTCTTC; D gene: TRBD1; V gene: TRBV6-1; clone size: .; J gene: TRBJ2-1
CDR3 protein: CAIKDTSNTEAFF; CDR3 DNA: TGTGCCATCAAAGACACATCGAACACTGAAGCTTTCTTT; D gene: .; V gene: TRBV10-3; clone size: .; J gene: TRBJ1-1
CDR3 protein: CASSQPGQSSYEQYF; CDR3 DNA: TGCGCCAGCAGCCAACCGGGACAAAGCTCCTACGAGCAGTACTTC; D gene: .; V gene: TRBV4-1; clone size: .; J gene: TRBJ2-7
CDR3 protein: CASSFQGAAGNTIYF; CDR3 DNA: TGTGCCAGCAGTTTTCAGGGGGCGGCTGGAAACACCATATATTTT; D gene: TRBD1; V gene: TRBV28; clone size: .; J gene: TRBJ1-3
CDR3 protein: CASSPPGANYGYTF; CDR3 DNA: TGTGCCAGCAGCCCCCCGGGAGCTAACTATGGCTACACCTTC; D gene: .; V gene: TRBV7-9; clone size: .; J gene: TRBJ1-2
CDR3 protein: CSVEMGIREQYF; CDR3 DNA: TGCAGCGTTGAAATGGGCATTCGCGAGCAGTACTTC; D gene: .; V gene: TRBV29-1; clone size: .; J gene: TRBJ2-7
CDR3 protein: CASSFSGVSSYEQYF; CDR3 DNA: TGCGCCAGCAGCTTTAGCGGAGTGAGCTCCTACGAGCAGTACTTC; D gene: .; V gene: TRBV5-1; clone size: .; J gene: TRBJ2-7
CDR3 protein: CAISLQGSGNTIYF; CDR3 DNA: TGTGCCATCAGTCTGCAGGGATCTGGAAACACCATATATTTT; D gene: .; V gene: TRBV10-3; clone size: .; J gene: TRBJ1-3
CDR3 protein: CASSLGLAGGELFF; CDR3 DNA: TGTGCCAGTAGCCTCGGGCTAGCGGGCGGGGAGCTGTTTTTT; D gene: TRBD2; V gene: TRBV19; clone size: .; J gene: TRBJ2-2
CDR3 protein: CASSLGGLAGSGANVLTF; CDR3 DNA: TGTGCCAGCAGCTTAGGGGGACTAGCGGGCTCTGGGGCCAACGTCCTGACTTTC; D gene: TRBD2; V gene: TRBV7-3; clone size: .; J gene: TRBJ2-6
CDR3 protein: CASSPGRGKLDEQFF; CDR3 DNA: TGCGCCAGCAGCCCCGGGAGAGGGAAATTGGATGAGCAGTTCTTC; D gene: .; V gene: TRBV5-1; clone size: .; J gene: TRBJ2-1
CDR3 protein: CASGSVAAQYF; CDR3 DNA: TGTGCCAGCGGGTCAGTGGCCGCGCAGTATTTT; D gene: .; V gene: TRBV19; clone size: .; J gene: TRBJ2-3
CDR3 protein: CASSQDTTGYYGYTF; CDR3 DNA: TGTGCCAGCAGCCAAGACACAACAGGGTACTATGGCTACACCTTC; D gene: .; V gene: TRBV4-2; clone size: few; J gene: TRBJ1-2
CDR3 protein: CASSGRDRGWFEQYF; CDR3 DNA: TGTGCCAGCAGCGGCAGGGACAGGGGGTGGTTCGAGCAGTACTTC; D gene: TRBD1; V gene: TRBV9; clone size: .; J gene: TRBJ2-7
CDR3 protein: CASSESTGGLSGNTIYF; CDR3 DNA: TGCGCCAGCAGTGAGTCGACAGGGGGGCTCTCTGGAAACACCATATATTTT; D gene: TRBD1; V gene: TRBV10-2; clone size: .; J gene: TRBJ1-3
CDR3 protein: CASSLQPTNEKLFF; CDR3 DNA: TGCGCCAGCAGTCTACAGCCAACTAATGAAAAACTGTTTTTT; D gene: .; V gene: TRBV5-1; clone size: .; J gene: TRBJ1-4
CDR3 protein: CASSYSAGVAFF; CDR3 DNA: TGTGCCAGCAGTTACTCGGCAGGTGTAGCTTTCTTT; D gene: .; V gene: TRBV6-5; clone size: .; J gene: TRBJ1-1
CDR3 protein: CASSLVPTRGNQPQHF; CDR3 DNA: TGTGCCAGCAGCTTAGTCCCTACGAGGGGGAATCAGCCCCAGCATTTT; D gene: .; V gene: TRBV7-2; clone size: .; J gene: TRBJ1-5
CDR3 protein: CASSQETSGANTGELFF; CDR3 DNA: TGTGCCAGCAGCCAAGAAACTAGCGGGGCGAACACCGGGGAGCTGTTTTTT; D gene: TRBD2; V gene: TRBV4-2; clone size: .; J gene: TRBJ2-2
CDR3 protein: CASSLGGPDGYTF; CDR3 DNA: TGTGCCAGCAGCTTGGGGGGGCCGGATGGCTACACCTTC; D gene: .; V gene: TRBV5-5; clone size: .; J gene: TRBJ1-2
CDR3 protein: CASSLGTNKNIQYF; CDR3 DNA: TGTGCCAGCAGCCTAGGGACTAACAAAAACATTCAGTACTTC; D gene: TRBD2; V gene: TRBV6-5; clone size: .; J gene: TRBJ2-4
CDR3 protein: CASSFHRTGGDEQYF; CDR3 DNA: TGCGCCAGCAGCTTTCACAGGACAGGGGGCGACGAGCAGTACTTC; D gene: TRBD1; V gene: TRBV5-1; clone size: .; J gene: TRBJ2-7
CDR3 protein: CASSPLGQGRNTEAFF; CDR3 DNA: TGTGCCAGCTCACCTCTCGGACAGGGGCGGAACACTGAAGCTTTCTTT; D gene: TRBD1; V gene: TRBV18; clone size: once; J gene: TRBJ1-1
CDR3 protein: CASSPWGEGPKETQYF; CDR3 DNA: TGTGCCAGCAGCCCTTGGGGGGAGGGCCCTAAAGAGACCCAGTACTTC; D gene: TRBD2; V gene: TRBV7-9; clone size: .; J gene: TRBJ2-5
CDR3 protein: CASVGENTGELFF; CDR3 DNA: TGTGCCAGCGTGGGCGAGAACACCGGGGAGCTGTTTTTT; D gene: .; V gene: TRBV7-6; clone size: .; J gene: TRBJ2-2
CDR3 protein: CASSPRNTGIETQYF; CDR3 DNA: TGTGCCAGCAGCCCCCGCAACACAGGGATTGAGACCCAGTACTTC; D gene: .; V gene: TRBV9; clone size: many; J gene: TRBJ2-5
CDR3 protein: CASSYEQGSGYTF; CDR3 DNA: TGTGCCAGCAGTTACGAACAGGGGAGCGGCTACACCTTC; D gene: TRBD1; V gene: TRBV6-5; clone size: few; J gene: TRBJ1-2
CDR3 protein: CASRFTGGNTIYF; CDR3 DNA: TGTGCCAGCAGATTCACAGGGGGAAACACCATATATTTT; D gene: .; V gene: TRBV5-6; clone size: .; J gene: TRBJ1-3
CDR3 protein: CAWSFGNGAETQYF; CDR3 DNA: TGTGCCTGGAGCTTCGGGAATGGTGCAGAGACCCAGTACTTC; D gene: .; V gene: TRBV30; clone size: .; J gene: TRBJ2-5
CDR3 protein: CASSRSRTGASSYEQYF; CDR3 DNA: TGTGCCAGCAGCCGAAGTCGGACAGGGGCCAGCTCCTACGAGCAGTACTTC; D gene: TRBD1; V gene: TRBV25-1; clone size: .; J gene: TRBJ2-7
CDR3 protein: CASRVRQGSEQYF; CDR3 DNA: TGTGCCAGCAGGGTAAGACAGGGGAGCGAGCAGTACTTC; D gene: TRBD1; V gene: TRBV6-5; clone size: .; J gene: TRBJ2-7
CDR3 protein: CAIRVTGELFF; CDR3 DNA: TGTGCCATCAGGGTCACCGGGGAGCTGTTTTTT; D gene: .; V gene: TRBV19; clone size: .; J gene: TRBJ2-2
CDR3 protein: CASSLVGRIALNQPQHF; CDR3 DNA: TGTGCCAGCAGCTTGGTGGGCAGGATCGCCCTTAATCAGCCCCAGCATTTT; D gene: .; V gene: TRBV5-8; clone size: .; J gene: TRBJ1-5
CDR3 protein: CASSFPLRGTSGSGNEQYF; CDR3 DNA: TGTGCCAGCAGCTTCCCACTGAGGGGGACTAGCGGGAGCGGGAACGAGCAGTACTTC; D gene: TRBD2; V gene: TRBV7-2; clone size: .; J gene: TRBJ2-7
CDR3 protein: CASSLPGLAGRGSYNEQFF; CDR3 DNA: TGTGCCAGCAGTTTACCGGGACTAGCGGGCAGAGGGTCCTACAATGAGCAGTTCTTC; D gene: TRBD2; V gene: TRBV27; clone size: once; J gene: TRBJ2-1
CDR3 protein: CASSITGGGSSEQYF; CDR3 DNA: TGTGCCAGTAGCATAACGGGGGGAGGCTCCTCCGAGCAGTACTTC; D gene: TRBD2; V gene: TRBV19; clone size: .; J gene: TRBJ2-7
CDR3 protein: CAWDRGQIDTQYF; CDR3 DNA: TGTGCCTGGGACAGGGGTCAAATAGATACGCAGTATTTT; D gene: TRBD1; V gene: TRBV30; clone size: .; J gene: TRBJ2-3
CDR3 protein: CSATPTVMRDTEAFF; CDR3 DNA: TGCAGCGCTACCCCAACAGTAATGAGAGACACTGAAGCTTTCTTT; D gene: .; V gene: TRBV29-1; clone size: .; J gene: TRBJ1-1
CDR3 protein: CASSGTGVFYEQYF; CDR3 DNA: TGTGCCAGCTCCGGGACAGGGGTCTTCTACGAGCAGTACTTC; D gene: TRBD1; V gene: TRBV10-3; clone size: many; J gene: TRBJ2-7
CDR3 protein: CASSQGGTGMNYGYTF; CDR3 DNA: TGTGCCAGCAGCCAAGGTGGGACAGGGATGAACTATGGCTACACCTTC; D gene: TRBD1; V gene: TRBV14; clone size: .; J gene: TRBJ1-2
CDR3 protein: CASSSQVSAGELFF; CDR3 DNA: TGCGCCAGCAGTTCACAGGTTTCCGCCGGGGAGCTGTTTTTT; D gene: .; V gene: TRBV10-1; clone size: .; J gene: TRBJ2-2
CDR3 protein: CASSRTGEETQYF; CDR3 DNA: TGTGCCAGCAGCCGCACAGGGGAAGAGACCCAGTACTTC; D gene: TRBD1; V gene: TRBV7-2; clone size: once; J gene: TRBJ2-5
CDR3 protein: CATTSGSLYNEQFF; CDR3 DNA: TGTGCCACGACTAGCGGGAGTCTATACAATGAGCAGTTCTTC; D gene: TRBD2; V gene: TRBV27; clone size: .; J gene: TRBJ2-1
CDR3 protein: CASREGGTNEKLFF; CDR3 DNA: TGTGCCAGCAGGGAGGGAGGGACTAATGAAAAACTGTTTTTT; D gene: .; V gene: TRBV6-6; clone size: .; J gene: TRBJ1-4
CDR3 protein: CASGLGERLATGELFF; CDR3 DNA: TGTGCTAGTGGTTTGGGCGAAAGGCTAGCTACCGGGGAGCTGTTTTTT; D gene: .; V gene: TRBV12-5; clone size: .; J gene: TRBJ2-2
CDR3 protein: CASSLGGQTLTYSNQPQHF; CDR3 DNA: TGTGCCAGCAGCTTAGGAGGGCAGACCCTCACTTATAGCAATCAGCCCCAGCATTTT; D gene: .; V gene: TRBV7-2; clone size: .; J gene: TRBJ1-5
CDR3 protein: CASSLSVGQPQHF; CDR3 DNA: TGTGCCAGCAGCTTAAGTGTCGGTCAGCCCCAGCATTTT; D gene: .; V gene: TRBV7-3; clone size: .; J gene: TRBJ1-5
CDR3 protein: CASSARTGEPHYEQYF; CDR3 DNA: TGTGCCAGCAGTGCGCGGACAGGGGAACCCCACTACGAGCAGTACTTC; D gene: TRBD1; V gene: TRBV25-1; clone size: .; J gene: TRBJ2-7